Below, 3 T cell receptor beta chains from the same sample are listed, as sequenced in a study of tumor-infiltrating lymphocytes in primary liver carcinoma. TCR beta cDNA was made from roughly 500 ng total RNA with a constant-region primer. Library construction for TCR beta comprised three nested multiplex PCR rounds performed with slightly modified ARM-PCR. TRBV1-TRBV30 forward primers paired with a C-beta reverse primer drove the first two PCR rounds, about 9 cycles each. TCRdb re-called the multiplex PCR reads with MiXCR, one entry per CDR3 protein. The sample includes approximately 100,000 distinct CDR3 sequences, around 66% seen only once; the top ten take 12%. For each extraction, RNA and DNA were obtained together from about 19-30 mg of unsorted bulk tissue. Sequencing was carried out using liver tumor tissue from sampling region 2. The subset is: tumor region T2, inferior pole. Source of these receptors: a woman in her sixties or seventies with primary liver carcinoma and hepatitis B virus infection.

This clonotype showed up just once. A much larger clone is a single base away; this may be a read error. This chain links TRBV6-6 with TRBJ2-1; 11 bases map to TRBD2. The V gene end was trimmed by 4 bases and the J gene end by 5 bases; junction bases not matched to a gene: 7. The CDR3 spans 16 residues. CDR1 and CDR2 from the germline V gene are MNHNY and SVGAGI (reference sequence). CDR3 protein: CASSSHGTSGHNEQFF. The CDR3 nucleotides are TGTGCCAGCAGTTCCCACGGGACTAGCGGCCACAATGAGCAGTTCTTC.

On this clonotype itself: Relative to the germline gene, one junction end is altered; a read error may explain this. This sequence joins TRBV29-1 and TRBJ1-2; 7 nucleotides match TRBD1. The CDR3 is 13 residues long. Germline V lookup: CDR1 SQVTM, CDR2 ANQGSEA. CDR3 nucleotides: TGCAGCGTTGACAGGGGGTCTGGCTATGGCTACACTTTC. Translated, it gives CSVDRGSGYGYTF. The whole variable domain, remainder taken from reference TRBV29-1 and TRBJ1-2, is SAVISQKPSRDICQRGTSLTIQCQVDSQVTMMFWYRQQPGQSLTLIATANQGSEATYESGFVIDKFPISRPNLTFSTLTVSNMSPEDSSIYLCSVDRGSGYGYTFGSGTRLTVV.

This clonotype was observed at least ten times. The chain couples TRBV29-1 to TRBJ1-2; no firm D call. V lost 5 bases and J 1 base, leaving 5 bases between the germline ends. The CDR3 loop spans 11 amino acids. Germline V lookup: CDR1 SQVTM, CDR2 ANQGSEA. CDR3 coding DNA: TGCAGCGTTTACTATAACTATGGCTACACCTTC. The encoded protein is CSVYYNYGYTF.